What follows is one TCR beta chain and its context. Its recognized antigen is unknown. Base quality data are lacking; no much larger clone is found one base away. TCRbeta CDR3 regions were amplified from genomic DNA using the immunoSEQ Assay, a bias-controlled multiplex PCR. For the original study's pipeline: The number of nucleated cells in each sample was estimated from the amplification of reference gene primers within the assay. Sequence reads were collapsed and filtered to measure the absolute abundance of every unique TCRbeta CDR3 rearrangement. Productive Simpson clonality was computed per sample as the square root of Simpson's diversity index over productive rearrangements. TCRdb took this table from immuneACCESS and kept in-frame rearrangements with V and J called. Such tables lack part of the clones; where checked against another copy, unresolved V genes explain under half of the gap, and the rest is unexplained. That table gives V, J and clone size, and the DNA gave D and trimming. In all, the sample holds under 130,000 clones, and about 92% of those were seen once. Roughly 17% of the sample is held by the ten biggest clonotypes.

The CDR3 holds 15 amino acids from the cysteine to the phenylalanine. Kept here is only the CDR3 DNA, which spans 45 bases and is read in frame from base 1. As encoded in the germline V gene, CDR1 is MGHRA while CDR2 is YSYEKL. Compared with germline, V lacks 3 bases and J lacks 4 bases; bases without a gene match: 6. This sample is drawn from a study of blood T cell repertoires in COVID-19 (dated by TCRdb to between 2020 and 2021). The study in broad terms: Collaborator samples came from the United States, Italy and Spain and covered acute and convalescent phases of COVID-19. The prospective study material was composed of cDNA or gDNA derived from T cells, B-cell-depleted T cells, or PBMCs. The dataset comprised deeply sampled blood TCRbeta repertoires from subjects exposed to, actively infected with, or recovered from COVID-19. The repertoires were made available in a free public database intended to serve as a resource for research on the immune response to SARS-CoV-2. The samples were drawn from two sources: the first 160 participants of the ongoing ImmuneRACE study, and 1,254 subjects contributed by 6 global collaborators. A de-identified subject ID, COVID-19 status, age in years and sex were almost always included in the sample metadata. HLA class I and class II types, where available, came from metadata supplied by the sample provider rather than from assay-based typing.

The collaborating institutions used their own protocols to collect whole blood in K2EDTA tubes. Collaborator samples were shipped for TCRbeta analysis as frozen whole blood, isolated PBMCs, or DNA extracted from either sample type. General conclusions and limits of the study: How much clinical and demographic metadata was included differed by source and by participant, and the metadata was provided uncurated.

Recombination joined TRBV4-1 with TRBJ1-5, with TRBD1 identical over 7 junction bases. This sequence was found in a woman older than 75 in a cohort sampled during active COVID-19. Sequencing used peripheral blood. The sequenced DNA is TGCGCCAGCAGCCATCGGACAGGAACTAATCAGCCCCAGCATTTT. This is translated as CASSHRTGTNQPQHF.